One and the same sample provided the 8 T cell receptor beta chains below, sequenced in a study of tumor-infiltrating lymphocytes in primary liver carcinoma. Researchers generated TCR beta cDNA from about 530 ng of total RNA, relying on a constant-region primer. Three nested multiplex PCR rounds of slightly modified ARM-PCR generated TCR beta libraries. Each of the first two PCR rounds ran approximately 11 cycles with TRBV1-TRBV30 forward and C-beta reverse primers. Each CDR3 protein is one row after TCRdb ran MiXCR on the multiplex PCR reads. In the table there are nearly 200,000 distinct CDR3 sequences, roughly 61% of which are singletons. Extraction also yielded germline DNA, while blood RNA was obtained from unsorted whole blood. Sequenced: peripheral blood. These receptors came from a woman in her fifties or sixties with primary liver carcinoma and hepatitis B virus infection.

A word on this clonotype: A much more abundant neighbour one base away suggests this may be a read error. Here the CDR3 DNA reads TGTGCCAGCAGTATGAGTCTTACAACAGATAAGCAGTATTTT. Translated: CASSMSLTTDKQYF. V usage is TRBV6-1 and J usage is TRBJ2-3; D is unresolved. The CDR3 length is 14 residues. CDR1 is MNHNS and CDR2 is SASEGT in the germline V gene.

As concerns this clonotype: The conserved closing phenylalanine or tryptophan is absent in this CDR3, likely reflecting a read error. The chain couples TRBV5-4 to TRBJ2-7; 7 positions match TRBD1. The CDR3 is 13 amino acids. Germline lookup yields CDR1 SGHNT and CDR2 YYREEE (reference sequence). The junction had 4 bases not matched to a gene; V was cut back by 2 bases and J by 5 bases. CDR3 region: CASSFTGVHEQYL. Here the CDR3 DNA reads TGTGCCAGCAGCTTTACAGGGGTCCACGAGCAGTACTTA.

In DNA form, the CDR3 reads TGCGCCAGCAGCTTGGTCCTTAGCGGTAGCTATGGCTACACCTTC. The encoded protein is CASSLVLSGSYGYTF. The V call is TRBV5-1, the J call TRBJ1-2; no reliable D call. CDR3 size: 15 residues. V gave up 0 bases and J gave up 4 bases, with 13 bases separating them. Germline V gene sequence: CDR1 SGHRS, CDR2 YFSETQ.

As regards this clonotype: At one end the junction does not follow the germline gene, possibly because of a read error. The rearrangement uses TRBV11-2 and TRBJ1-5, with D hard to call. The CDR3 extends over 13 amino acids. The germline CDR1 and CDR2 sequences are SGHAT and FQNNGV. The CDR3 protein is CAGSLENNRPQHF. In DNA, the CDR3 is TGTGCAGGCAGCTTAGAGAATAATCGGCCCCAGCATTTT.

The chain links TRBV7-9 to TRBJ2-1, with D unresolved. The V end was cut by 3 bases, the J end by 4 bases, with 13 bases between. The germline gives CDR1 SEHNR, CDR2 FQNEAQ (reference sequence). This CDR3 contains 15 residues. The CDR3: CASSFGPLCYNEQFF. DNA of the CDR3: TGTGCCAGCAGCTTCGGGCCTCTATGTTACAATGAGCAGTTCTTC.

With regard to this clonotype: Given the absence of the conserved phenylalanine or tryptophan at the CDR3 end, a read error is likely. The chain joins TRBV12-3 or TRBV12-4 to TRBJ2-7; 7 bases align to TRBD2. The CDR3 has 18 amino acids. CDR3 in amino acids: CPSSLGDRLAVSSYEQYL. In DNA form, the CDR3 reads TGTCCCAGCAGTTTAGGAGACAGACTAGCAGTCAGCTCCTACGAGCAGTACCTC.

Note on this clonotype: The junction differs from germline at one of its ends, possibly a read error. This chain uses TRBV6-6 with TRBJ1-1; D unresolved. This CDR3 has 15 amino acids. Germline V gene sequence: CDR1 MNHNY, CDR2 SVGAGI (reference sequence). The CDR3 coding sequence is TGTGTCAGCAGTTATGACGGTCCCCAGAGGTCTGAAGCTTTCTTT. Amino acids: CVSSYDGPQRSEAFF.

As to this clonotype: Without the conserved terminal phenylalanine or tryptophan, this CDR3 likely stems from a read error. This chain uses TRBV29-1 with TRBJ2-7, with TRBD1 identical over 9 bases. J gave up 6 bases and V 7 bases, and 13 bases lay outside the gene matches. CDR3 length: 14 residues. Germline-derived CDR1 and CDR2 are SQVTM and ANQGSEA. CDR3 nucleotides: TGCAGCGCTGATGGTCGGGGACAGGGAGTCGAGCAGTACTCC. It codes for CSADGRGQGVEQYS.